The sample holds a few counts of the clone carrying this TCR beta chain. These data originate in a study of shared clonotypes between healthy human individuals. On the study more broadly: Each donor's CD4 naive and CD4 memory cells filled three plates apiece, CD8 naive two, and CD8 memory one.

CD45RA-negative memory and CD45RA+ naive subsets were split from the CD4+ cells. Trimming left V 5 bases short and J 0 bases short, with 14 bases between. Germline CDR1 LNHDA, CDR2 SQIVND (reference sequence). The CDR3 spans 16 residues. Sequencing was at deep level. TCRdb keeps only in-frame clones here, not all; method: immunoSEQ multiplex PCR. Altogether roughly 2.5 million clones are present, roughly 92% being singletons, with the ten largest covering about 0.13%. The source is a man aged 18 to 29 in good health. The chain couples TRBV19 to TRBJ1-5, with D possibly being TRBD1 (6 bases). The sequenced sample was naive CD4+ T cells sorted from blood. Indicated subset: CD45RA+ positively selected. CDR3 amino acids: CASSAGQFYSNQPQHF. The CDR3 coding sequence is TGTGCCAGTAGTGCAGGACAGTTCTATAGCAATCAGCCCCAGCATTTT.